Here is one T cell receptor beta chain with its context. This specimen comes from a study of a mutant IDH1 vaccine in newly diagnosed glioma. Time point denoted: baseline, week 1 (first vaccination visit). Treatment reported: pre-vaccination baseline after standard-of-care therapy. The assay was immunoSEQ multiplex PCR, and TCRdb's table has in-frame clones only and misses some. In the table there are about 50,000 clones, 86% of which are singletons. With 1 base clipped from V and 5 bases from J, the junction kept 7 bases outside the gene matches. Germline assignment: CDR1 KGHSH and CDR2 LQKENI. The CDR3 totals 15 residues.

The sequences come from PBMCs, collected from a glioma patient treated with radiotherapy, temozolomide or both. The clonotype was recovered from a man between 35 and 55 years old with glioma. V is TRBV18 and J is TRBJ2-5, with 7 bases that match TRBD1. CDR3 sequence (DNA): TGTGCCAGCTCACCACAGGGGGCGCTGGAGGAGACCCAGTACTTC. Its translation: CASSPQGALEETQYF.